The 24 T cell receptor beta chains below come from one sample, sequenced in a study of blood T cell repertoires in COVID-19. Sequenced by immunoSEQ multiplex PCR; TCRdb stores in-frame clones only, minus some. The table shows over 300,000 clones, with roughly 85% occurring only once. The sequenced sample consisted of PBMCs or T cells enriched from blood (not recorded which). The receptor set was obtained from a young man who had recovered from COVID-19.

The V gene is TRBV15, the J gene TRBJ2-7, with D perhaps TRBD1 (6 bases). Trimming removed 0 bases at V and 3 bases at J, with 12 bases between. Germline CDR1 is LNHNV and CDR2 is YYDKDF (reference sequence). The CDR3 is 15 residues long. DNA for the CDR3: TGTGCCACCAGCAGAGAATTGGGACAAAACTACGAGCAGTACTTC. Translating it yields CATSRELGQNYEQYF.

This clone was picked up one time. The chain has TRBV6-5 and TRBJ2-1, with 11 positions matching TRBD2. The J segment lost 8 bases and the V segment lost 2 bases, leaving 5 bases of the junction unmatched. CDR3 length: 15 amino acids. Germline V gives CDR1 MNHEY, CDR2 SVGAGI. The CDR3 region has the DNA TGTGCCAGCAGTTACCTAGCGGGGGGCCACGATGAGCAGTTCTTC. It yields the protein CASSYLAGGHDEQFF.

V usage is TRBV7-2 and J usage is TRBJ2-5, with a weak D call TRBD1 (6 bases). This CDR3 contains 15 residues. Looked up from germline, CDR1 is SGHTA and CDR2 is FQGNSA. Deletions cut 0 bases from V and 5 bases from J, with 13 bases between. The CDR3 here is CASSLAGARGETQYF. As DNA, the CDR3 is TGTGCCAGCAGCTTAGCGGGGGCAAGAGGGGAGACCCAGTACTTC.

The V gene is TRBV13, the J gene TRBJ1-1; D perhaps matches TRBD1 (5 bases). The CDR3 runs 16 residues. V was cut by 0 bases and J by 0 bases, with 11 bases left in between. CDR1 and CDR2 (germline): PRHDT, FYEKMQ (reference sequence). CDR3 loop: CASSLGQGSVNTEAFF. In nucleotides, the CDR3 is TGTGCCAGCAGCTTAGGGCAGGGATCGGTGAACACTGAAGCTTTCTTT.

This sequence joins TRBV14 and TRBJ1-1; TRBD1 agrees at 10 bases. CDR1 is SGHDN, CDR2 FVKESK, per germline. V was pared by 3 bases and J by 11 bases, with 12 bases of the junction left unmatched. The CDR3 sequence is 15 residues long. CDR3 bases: TGTGCCAGCAGCCAGGCCGGGACAGGGGCGGGGCGTGCTTTCTTT. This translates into CASSQAGTGAGRAFF.

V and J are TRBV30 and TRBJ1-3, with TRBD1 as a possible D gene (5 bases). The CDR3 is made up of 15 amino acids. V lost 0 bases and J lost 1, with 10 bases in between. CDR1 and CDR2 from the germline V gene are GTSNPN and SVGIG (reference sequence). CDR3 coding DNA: TGTGCCTGGAGTGTACTGGGGGGATCTGGAAACACCATATATTTT. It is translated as CAWSVLGGSGNTIYF.

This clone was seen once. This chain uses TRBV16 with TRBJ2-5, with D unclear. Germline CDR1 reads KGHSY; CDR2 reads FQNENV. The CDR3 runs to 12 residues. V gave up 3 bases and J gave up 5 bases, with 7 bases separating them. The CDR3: CASSQSRETQYF. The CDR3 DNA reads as TGTGCCAGCAGCCAGAGTCGTGAGACCCAGTACTTC.

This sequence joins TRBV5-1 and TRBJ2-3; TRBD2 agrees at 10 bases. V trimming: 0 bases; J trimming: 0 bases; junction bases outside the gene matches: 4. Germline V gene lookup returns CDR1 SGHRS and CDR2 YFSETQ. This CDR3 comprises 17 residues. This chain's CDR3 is CASSLGLAGLSTDTQYF. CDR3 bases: TGCGCCAGCAGCTTGGGACTAGCGGGCCTCAGCACAGATACGCAGTATTTT.

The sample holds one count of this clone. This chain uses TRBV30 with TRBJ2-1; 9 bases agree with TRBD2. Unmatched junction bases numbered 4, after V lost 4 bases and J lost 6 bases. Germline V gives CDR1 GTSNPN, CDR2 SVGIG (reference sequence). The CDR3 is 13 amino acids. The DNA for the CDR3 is TGTGCCTGGAACTCGCGGGGGGGCAATGAGCAGTTCTTC. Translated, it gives CAWNSRGGNEQFF.

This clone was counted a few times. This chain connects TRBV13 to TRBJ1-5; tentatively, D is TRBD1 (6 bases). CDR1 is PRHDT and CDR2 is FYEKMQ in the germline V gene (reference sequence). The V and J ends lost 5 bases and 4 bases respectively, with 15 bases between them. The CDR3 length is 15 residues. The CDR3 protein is CASSHPRDTNQPQHF. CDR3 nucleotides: TGTGCCAGCAGCCACCCTCGGGACACAAATCAGCCCCAGCATTTT.

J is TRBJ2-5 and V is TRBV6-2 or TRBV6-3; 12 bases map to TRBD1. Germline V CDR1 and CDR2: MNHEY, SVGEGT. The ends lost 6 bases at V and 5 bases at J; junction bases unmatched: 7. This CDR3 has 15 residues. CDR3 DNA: TGTGCCAGCAGCCTTGGGACAGGGGGCCTGGAGACCCAGTACTTC. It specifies CASSLGTGGLETQYF.

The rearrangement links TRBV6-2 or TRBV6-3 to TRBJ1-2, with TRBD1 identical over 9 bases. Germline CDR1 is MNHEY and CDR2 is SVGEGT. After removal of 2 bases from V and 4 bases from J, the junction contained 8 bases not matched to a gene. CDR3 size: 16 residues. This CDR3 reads CASSYHPGQGIYGYTF. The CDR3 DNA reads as TGTGCCAGCAGTTACCATCCGGGACAGGGAATCTATGGCTACACCTTC.

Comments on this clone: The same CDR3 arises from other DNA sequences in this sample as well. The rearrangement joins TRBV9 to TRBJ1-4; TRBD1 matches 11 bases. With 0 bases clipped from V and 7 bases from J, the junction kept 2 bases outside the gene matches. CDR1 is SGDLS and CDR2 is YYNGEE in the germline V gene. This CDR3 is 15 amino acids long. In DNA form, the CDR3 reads TGTGCCAGCAGCGTAGGTGGGACAGGGGGTGAAAAACTGTTTTTT. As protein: CASSVGGTGGEKLFF.

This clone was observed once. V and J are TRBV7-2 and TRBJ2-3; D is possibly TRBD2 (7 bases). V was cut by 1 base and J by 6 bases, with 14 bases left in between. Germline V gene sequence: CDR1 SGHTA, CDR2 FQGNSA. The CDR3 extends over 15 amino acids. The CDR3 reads CASSLGRGPADTQYF. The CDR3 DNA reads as TGTGCCAGCAGCTTAGGGCGGGGGCCCGCTGATACGCAGTATTTT.

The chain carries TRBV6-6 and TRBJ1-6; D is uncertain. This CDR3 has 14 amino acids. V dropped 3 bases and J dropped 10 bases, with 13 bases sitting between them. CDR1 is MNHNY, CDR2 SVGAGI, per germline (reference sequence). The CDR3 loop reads CASSYKTGNSPLHF. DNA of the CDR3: TGTGCCAGCAGTTATAAGACCGGGAACTCACCCCTCCACTTT.

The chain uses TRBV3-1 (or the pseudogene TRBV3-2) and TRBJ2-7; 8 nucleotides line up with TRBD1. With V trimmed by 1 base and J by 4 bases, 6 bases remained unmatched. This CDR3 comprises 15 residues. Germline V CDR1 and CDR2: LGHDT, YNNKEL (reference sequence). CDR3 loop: CASSQAAGTGYEQYF. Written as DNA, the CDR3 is TGTGCCAGCAGCCAAGCCGCCGGGACAGGATACGAGCAGTACTTC.

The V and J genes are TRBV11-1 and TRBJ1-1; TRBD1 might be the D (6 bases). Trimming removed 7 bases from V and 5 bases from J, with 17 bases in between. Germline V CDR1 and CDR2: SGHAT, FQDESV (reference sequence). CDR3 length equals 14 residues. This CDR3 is CASNPSGQGTEAFF. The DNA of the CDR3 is TGTGCCAGCAACCCCTCCGGGCAGGGGACTGAAGCTTTCTTT. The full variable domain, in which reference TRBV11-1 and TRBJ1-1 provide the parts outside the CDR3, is EAEVAQSPRYKITEKSQAVAFWCDPISGHATLYWYRQILGQGPELLVQFQDESVVDDSQLPKDRFSAERLKGVDSTLKIQPAELGDSAMYLCASNPSGQGTEAFFGQGTRLTVV.

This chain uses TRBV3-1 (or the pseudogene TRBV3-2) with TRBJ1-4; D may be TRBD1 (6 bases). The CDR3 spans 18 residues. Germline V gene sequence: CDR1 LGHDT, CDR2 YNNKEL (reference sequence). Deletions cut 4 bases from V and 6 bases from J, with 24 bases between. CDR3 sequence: CASSPSGTRGRKDEKLFF. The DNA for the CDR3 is TGTGCCAGCAGCCCCTCCGGGACACGAGGTAGGAAGGATGAAAAACTGTTTTTT.

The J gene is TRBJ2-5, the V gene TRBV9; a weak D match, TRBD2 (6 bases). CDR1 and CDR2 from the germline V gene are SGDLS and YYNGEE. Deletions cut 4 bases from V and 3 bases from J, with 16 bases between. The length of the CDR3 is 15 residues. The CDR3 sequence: CASSTQAAGEETQYF. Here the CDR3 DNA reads TGTGCCAGCAGCACCCAGGCAGCGGGTGAAGAGACCCAGTACTTC.

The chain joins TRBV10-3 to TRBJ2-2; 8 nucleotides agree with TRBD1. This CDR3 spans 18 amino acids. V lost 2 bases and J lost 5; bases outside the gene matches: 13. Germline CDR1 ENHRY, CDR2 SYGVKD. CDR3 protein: CAISEQGASLLGTGELFF. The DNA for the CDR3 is TGTGCCATCAGTGAGCAGGGGGCGAGTCTTTTGGGAACCGGGGAGCTGTTTTTT.

CDR3 in amino acids: CATSGGLLSTDTQYF. CDR3 bases: TGTGCCACCAGCGGGGGACTCCTTAGCACAGATACGCAGTATTTT. The rearrangement joins TRBV15 to TRBJ2-3; possibly TRBD2 for D (6 bases). The V gene's germline CDR1 is LNHNV and CDR2 YYDKDF (reference sequence). With 5 bases removed from V and 0 bases from J, the gap between germline ends came to 12 bases. The CDR3 has 15 amino acids.

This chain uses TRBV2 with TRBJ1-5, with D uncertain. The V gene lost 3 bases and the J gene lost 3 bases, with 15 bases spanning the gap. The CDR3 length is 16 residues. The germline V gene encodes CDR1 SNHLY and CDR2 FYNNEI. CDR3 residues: CASSDRGISYNQPQHF. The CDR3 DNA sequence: TGTGCCAGCAGTGATCGGGGAATTTCTTACAATCAGCCCCAGCATTTT.

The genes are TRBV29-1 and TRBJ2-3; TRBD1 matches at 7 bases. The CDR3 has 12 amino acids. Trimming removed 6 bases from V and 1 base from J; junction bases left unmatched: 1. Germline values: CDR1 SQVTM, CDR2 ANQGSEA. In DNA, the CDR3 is TGCAGCGTCACAGGGGGCACAGATACGCAGTATTTT. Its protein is CSVTGGTDTQYF.

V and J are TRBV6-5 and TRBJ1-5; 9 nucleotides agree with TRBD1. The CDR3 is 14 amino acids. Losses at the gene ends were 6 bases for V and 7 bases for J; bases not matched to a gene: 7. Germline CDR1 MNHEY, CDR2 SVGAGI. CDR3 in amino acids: CASRGTGIIQPQHF. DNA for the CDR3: TGTGCCAGCAGGGGGACAGGGATAATACAGCCCCAGCATTTT.